Following are 23 T cell receptor beta chains from one sample sequenced in a study of CD8+CD57+ T cells in acquired aplastic anemia. Genomic DNA templated the TCR beta VDJ and CDR3 profiling. TCRdb independently ran MiXCR on the reads; one entry per CDR3 protein. The repertoire holds approximately 200,000 distinct CDR3 sequences, with less than 65% as singletons. Sequenced sample: sorted CD4+, CD8+, or CD8+CD57+ T cells (not recorded which) from PBMCs. Receptors originate from a human donor with severe aplastic anemia or a healthy control (not recorded which).

Notes on this clonotype: One end of the junction is discordant with germline, which a read error may explain. The chain joins TRBV20-1 to TRBJ2-5, with a tentative D call TRBD2 (6 bases). The CDR3 extends over 16 amino acids. CDR1 is DFQATT, CDR2 SNEGSKA, per germline (reference sequence). The CDR3 DNA reads as TGCAGTGCTAGAGATCAAGCGCTAGCGCACCAAGAGATCCAGTATTTC. It translates to CSARDQALAHQEIQYF.

On this clonotype: Just one base apart from a much larger clone, this may be a read error. The chain has TRBV25-1 and TRBJ2-7, with D perhaps TRBD1 (6 bases). V shed 6 bases and J shed 3 bases, with 18 bases lying between them. Germline V CDR1 and CDR2: MGHDK, SYGVNS. The CDR3 loop spans 15 amino acids. The CDR3, as DNA: TGTGCCAGCAGCGTTGAGGGGGTAAGGTTCTACGAGCAGTACTTC. It yields the protein CASSVEGVRFYEQYF.

The rearrangement uses TRBV5-1 and TRBJ2-7, with D perhaps TRBD1 (6 bases). Germline CDR1 and CDR2: SGHRS and YFSETQ. V was shortened by 0 bases and J by 2 bases, with 18 bases between the two germline ends. The length of the CDR3 is 17 residues. CDR3 protein: CASSLASTGPVPYEQYF. In DNA form, the CDR3 reads TGCGCCAGCAGCTTGGCCTCGACAGGACCCGTACCCTACGAGCAGTACTTC.

CDR3 sequence (DNA): TGCGCCAGCAGTGATGCGGGGGCAAGGGACACCGGGGAGCTGTTTTTT. Translating it yields CASSDAGARDTGELFF. The chain is built from TRBV10-1 and TRBJ2-2, with a tentative D call TRBD2 (7 bases). Germline V gene sequence: CDR1 WNHNN, CDR2 SYGVQD (reference sequence). The CDR3 is 16 amino acids. The V end lost 3 bases, the J end lost 3 bases, and 14 bases lay between the germline ends.

This clonotype was seen at least ten times. The genes are TRBV10-3 and TRBJ2-7; tentatively, D is TRBD1 (6 bases). Trimming left V 10 bases short and J 7 bases short, with 17 bases between. Germline CDR1 is ENHRY and CDR2 is SYGVKD. The CDR3 extends over 12 amino acids. The CDR3 protein is CATQGIPSEQYF. In DNA form, the CDR3 reads TGTGCCACGCAGGGGATCCCGTCGGAGCAGTACTTC.

The chain combines TRBV20-1 with TRBJ2-5; no definite D call. The tail of the sequence fits TRBJ2-7 better, so the J call may be wrong. There are 13 residues in the CDR3. CDR1 and CDR2 (germline): DFQATT, SNEGSKA (reference sequence). CDR3 sequence: CSARSPPSYEQYF. For the CDR3, the DNA is TGCAGTGCTAGATCTCCCCCCTCCTACGAGCAGTACTTC.

This chain uses TRBV5-5 with TRBJ2-3; no definite D call. V was trimmed by 0 bases and J by 13 bases, leaving 6 bases between them. The CDR3 totals 10 residues. CDR1 SGHKS and CDR2 YYEKEE come from the germline V gene (reference sequence). DNA for the CDR3: TGTGCCAGCAGCTTGGCCGGCGAGTATTTT. As protein: CASSLAGEYF. Full variable domain (missing parts from reference TRBV5-5 and TRBJ2-3): DAGVTQSPTHLIKTRGQQVTLRCSPISGHKSVSWYQQVLGQGPQFIFQYYEKEERGRGNFPDRFSARQFPNYSSELNVNALLLGDSALYLCASSLAGEYFGPGTRLTVL.

The rearrangement links TRBV7-9 to TRBJ2-3; TRBD1 is a possible D gene (5 bases). The CDR3 has 15 amino acids. Germline V gene sequence: CDR1 SEHNR, CDR2 FQNEAQ (reference sequence). V was pared by 8 bases and J by 0 bases, with 15 bases between. In nucleotides, the CDR3 is TGTGCCAGCCCGCCCCCTGACAGAAGCACAGATACGCAGTATTTT. Translating gives CASPPPDRSTDTQYF.

The V and J genes are TRBV7-9 and TRBJ1-6; 8 nucleotides align to TRBD1. The CDR3 length is 17 residues. Germline loops: CDR1 SEHNR, CDR2 FQNEAQ (reference sequence). V trimming: 4 bases; J trimming: 6 bases; junction bases outside the gene matches: 11. The CDR3 loop reads CASSSSAGGAFNSPLHF. CDR3 nucleotide sequence: TGTGCCAGCAGCTCGTCGGCAGGGGGCGCGTTTAATTCACCCCTCCACTTT. The full variable domain, its missing parts supplied by reference TRBV7-9 and TRBJ1-6, is DTGVSQNPRHKITKRGQNVTFRCDPISEHNRLYWYRQTLGQGPEFLTYFQNEAQLEKSRLLSDRFSAERPKGSFSTLEIQRTEQGDSAMYLCASSSSAGGAFNSPLHFGNGTRLTVT.

The V gene is TRBV5-1, the J gene TRBJ1-1; no definite D call. Between the trimmed V and J ends, which lost 1 base and 1 base, there was a span of 5 bases. This CDR3 is built from 13 residues. CDR1 is SGHRS, CDR2 YFSETQ, per germline. CDR3 nucleotide sequence: TGCGCCAGCAGCTTGCGCCGGAACACTGAAGCTTTCTTT. Protein: CASSLRRNTEAFF.

This clonotype showed up just a few times. In DNA, the CDR3 is TGCAGTGCTAGAGATTCAGGGGATTATCAGCCCCAGCATTTT. Translating gives CSARDSGDYQPQHF. The gene calls are TRBV20-1 and TRBJ1-5; D might be TRBD1 (6 bases). Trimming removed 0 bases at V and 5 bases at J, with 11 bases between. From germline, CDR1 is DFQATT and CDR2 SNEGSKA (reference sequence). The CDR3 totals 14 residues.

This clonotype has at least ten counts. This chain uses TRBV20-1 with TRBJ2-3, with 9 positions matching TRBD2. Germline values: CDR1 DFQATT, CDR2 SNEGSKA (reference sequence). With 6 bases clipped from V and 4 bases from J, the junction kept 11 bases outside the gene matches. The CDR3 sequence is 15 residues long. CDR3 sequence reads: CSAEVQRGVSDTQYF. CDR3 DNA: TGCAGTGCAGAGGTACAGCGGGGGGTCTCAGATACGCAGTATTTT.

The chain recombines TRBV12-5 with TRBJ1-5; D call uncertain. From germline, CDR1 is LGHNT and CDR2 FRNRAP. The CDR3 covers 13 residues. The CDR3 DNA is TGTGCCAGCAGTTTAATTGAGAATCAGCCCCAGCATTTT. Amino acids: CASSLIENQPQHF.

This clonotype came up many times. The CDR3 is CASSPIPPDTQYF. The CDR3 DNA sequence: TGTGCCAGCAGCCCAATACCCCCCGATACGCAGTATTTT. The chain joins TRBV5-6 to TRBJ2-3; D remains unclear. CDR3 size: 13 residues. V was trimmed by 4 bases and J by 6 bases, leaving 12 bases between them. Germline CDR1 SGHDT, CDR2 YYEEEE.

J is TRBJ2-5 and V is TRBV7-2, with 9 bases that match TRBD1. Per the germline V gene, CDR1 is SGHTA and CDR2 is FQGNSA. The CDR3 totals 15 residues. With V trimmed by 6 bases and J by 4 bases, 9 bases remained unmatched. CDR3 sequence: CASRSGTGWGETQYF. CDR3 DNA: TGTGCCAGCAGATCCGGGACAGGGTGGGGAGAGACCCAGTACTTC. The variable domain in full, completed from reference TRBV7-2 and TRBJ2-5, reads GAGVSQSPSNKVTEKGKDVELRCDPISGHTALYWYRQSLGQGLEFLIYFQGNSAPDKSGLPSDRFSAERTGGSVSTLTIQRTQQEDSAVYLCASRSGTGWGETQYFGPGTRLLVL.

This clonotype was detected a few times. V is TRBV2 and J is TRBJ1-6, with TRBD1 matching 7 bases. V shed 0 bases, J shed 6 bases, and the junction held 5 bases outside the gene matches. The CDR3 totals 16 residues. The germline V gene has CDR1 SNHLY and CDR2 FYNNEI. In nucleotides, the CDR3 is TGTGCCAGCAGTGAAGCCGGGACAGTCGGTAATTCACCCCTCCACTTT. Protein sequence: CASSEAGTVGNSPLHF.

The chain has TRBV20-1 and TRBJ2-7, with D possibly matching TRBD1 (5 bases). This CDR3 contains 12 residues. V gave up 6 bases and J gave up 5 bases, with 14 bases separating them. Germline V gives CDR1 DFQATT, CDR2 SNEGSKA (reference sequence). CDR3 sequence reads: CSAEPRVNEQYF. The CDR3 DNA is TGCAGTGCCGAGCCCAGGGTCAACGAGCAGTACTTC.

Comment on this clonotype: An end of the junction does not agree with germline; a read error may underlie this. This rearrangement joins TRBV6-6 to TRBJ1-1; D is ambiguous. The CDR3 spans 14 residues. Per germline, CDR1 MNHNY and CDR2 SVGAGI (reference sequence). Here the CDR3 reads CAISESPGIAEAFF. Written as DNA, the CDR3 is TGTGCCATCAGTGAGTCGCCCGGGATCGCTGAAGCTTTCTTT.

This clonotype was observed at least ten times. This chain uses TRBV29-1 with TRBJ2-3, with D possibly TRBD2 on 5 matching bases. Germline V gives CDR1 SQVTM, CDR2 ANQGSEA. The CDR3 has 18 amino acids. Between the trimmed V and J ends, which lost 5 bases and 2 bases, there was a span of 26 bases. CDR3 nucleotide sequence: TGCAGCGTTTGGGCTGTGGCGGGTGGATCAGAAAACACAGATACGCAGTATTTT. It encodes CSVWAVAGGSENTDTQYF.

There are many counts of this clonotype. The CDR3 sequence: CSETLYGDYGYTF. CDR3 nucleotide sequence: TGCAGCGAAACCCTCTACGGGGACTATGGCTACACCTTC. The rearrangement uses TRBV29-1 and TRBJ1-2; D unclear. Germline V gene lookup returns CDR1 SQVTM and CDR2 ANQGSEA. Trimming cost V 7 bases and J 3 bases, with 15 bases left between them. The CDR3 is 13 amino acids.

The chain employs TRBV24-1 and TRBJ2-2, with a possible D match to TRBD2 (7 bases). Looked up from germline, CDR1 is KGHDR and CDR2 is SFDVKD. Trimming took off 9 bases at V and 5 bases at J, with 15 bases between the two ends. CDR3 size: 14 residues. Here the CDR3 reads CATGAGARTGELFF. The CDR3 DNA sequence: TGTGCCACCGGGGCGGGGGCGCGGACCGGGGAGCTGTTTTTT.

The rearrangement joins TRBV7-9 to TRBJ2-7; 9 bases are a match to TRBD1. CDR3 length equals 15 residues. Germline-derived CDR1 and CDR2 are SEHNR and FQNEAQ (reference sequence). Trimming took 1 base from V and 7 from J; bases not matched to a gene: 8. In nucleotides, the CDR3 is TGTGCCAGCAGCTTAGGACAGGGGGACCTCCGGGAGCAGTACTTC. Translated: CASSLGQGDLREQYF.

The chain has TRBV7-8 and TRBJ2-7; 7 nucleotides line up with TRBD2. The CDR3 loop spans 18 amino acids. Germline V gene lookup returns CDR1 SGHVS and CDR2 FQNEAQ. The junction had 16 bases not matched to a gene; V was cut back by 1 base and J by 4 bases. The CDR3 DNA reads as TGTGCCAGCAGCTTAGTGGTTTGGTGGGGAGGGCTTAGTTACGAGCAGTACTTC. Its protein is CASSLVVWWGGLSYEQYF.